These T cell receptor beta chains were read from a single sample in a study of technical replicates of blood from a few donors. The repertoire was sequenced with immunoSEQ multiplex PCR; TCRdb's copy has only in-frame clones and lacks some. The sample contains about 79,000 clones, about 91% of which appear only once. Material for sequencing was T cells isolated from PBMCs. All receptors come from a human donor in good health. Some clones in this sample may be carry-over from other donors' samples. CDR3s include the opening cysteine and the closing phenylalanine or tryptophan. The D gene is left open where the match is weak. Clone size is not always given. Where it is, it says once, few, many or a class for expanded clones.

TRBV7-9	TRBJ2-7	14	NA	NA	CASSLETPPAEQYF	TGTGCCAGCAGCTTAGAAACTCCGCCTGCCGAGCAGTACTTC
TRBV9	TRBJ2-1	13	NA	NA	CASSPINRDEQFF	TGTGCCAGCAGCCCTATTAACAGGGATGAGCAGTTCTTC
TRBV20-1	TRBJ2-1	10	NA	NA	CSASSGAQFF	TGCAGTGCTAGTAGCGGAGCGCAGTTCTTC
TRBV6-4	TRBJ2-1	14	NA	TRBD2	CASSAREGGNEQFF	TGTGCCAGCAGTGCCCGGGAGGGCGGCAATGAGCAGTTCTTC
TRBV29-1	TRBJ2-1	13	NA	TRBD2	CSVEGTSLNEQFF	TGCAGCGTGGAAGGGACTAGCTTGAATGAGCAGTTCTTC
TRBV14	TRBJ2-5	13	NA	NA	CASSGVISGAQYF	TGTGCCAGCTCCGGGGTTATCTCCGGGGCCCAGTACTTC
TRBV7-2	TRBJ2-5	15	NA	TRBD1	CASSIRQGWEETQYF	TGTGCCAGCAGCATAAGACAGGGGTGGGAAGAGACCCAGTACTTC
TRBV29-1	TRBJ2-1	14	few	NA	CSVDTSGSYNEQFF	TGCAGCGTTGATACCAGCGGCTCCTACAATGAGCAGTTCTTC
TRBV11-3	TRBJ1-1	13	NA	NA	CASSLVIDTEAFF	TGTGCCAGCAGCTTAGTAATAGACACTGAAGCTTTCTTT
TRBV27	TRBJ2-3	17	NA	TRBD2	CASSLTWTSGSTDTQYF	TGTGCCAGCAGTCTGACCTGGACTAGCGGGAGCACAGATACGCAGTATTTT
TRBV7-9	TRBJ1-2	14	NA	NA	CASSLGGTPYGYTF	TGTGCCAGCAGCTTAGGGGGGACACCGTATGGCTACACCTTC
TRBV6-4	TRBJ2-2	16	NA	TRBD1	CASSPTGTGHHGELFF	TGTGCCAGCAGCCCCACCGGGACAGGGCATCACGGGGAGCTGTTTTTT
TRBV11-1	TRBJ1-1	12	NA	TRBD1	CASSRGRTEAFF	TGTGCCAGCAGTAGGGGGCGGACTGAAGCTTTCTTT
TRBV30	TRBJ2-7	17	NA	TRBD2	CAWSTGLAGPTPYEQYF	TGTGCCTGGAGTACGGGACTAGCGGGACCAACGCCCTACGAGCAGTACTTC
TRBV5-4	TRBJ2-7	15	NA	TRBD2	CASSHSSGGAYEQYF	TGTGCCAGCAGCCACTCGTCGGGGGGAGCCTACGAGCAGTACTTC
TRBV6-1	TRBJ2-5	13	NA	TRBD2	CATRPSGIETQYF	TGTGCCACCAGGCCTAGCGGGATAGAGACCCAGTACTTC
TRBV18	TRBJ2-7	15	NA	NA	CASSPPASSNYEQYF	TGTGCCAGCTCACCACCGGCTAGTTCTAATTACGAGCAGTACTTC
TRBV21-1	TRBJ1-1	14	NA	NA	CASSKGAMNTEAFF	TGTGCCAGCAGCAAGGGAGCTATGAACACTGAAGCTTTCTTT
TRBV4-3	TRBJ2-7	13	NA	TRBD1	CASSQGTGYEQYF	TGCGCCAGCAGCCAAGGGACAGGATACGAGCAGTACTTC
TRBV6-1	TRBJ2-1	18	NA	NA	CASSESGTSFSIYNEQFF	TGTGCCAGCAGTGAGTCCGGGACTTCCTTTTCGATATACAATGAGCAGTTCTTC
TRBV29-1	TRBJ2-1	13	NA	TRBD2	CSVGGGRKVEQFF	TGCAGCGTTGGGGGGGGTAGGAAGGTTGAGCAGTTCTTC
TRBV19	TRBJ2-7	15	NA	TRBD2	CASSIGPSGSYEQYF	TGTGCCAGTAGTATAGGACCTAGCGGTTCCTACGAGCAGTACTTC
TRBV27	TRBJ2-3	15	NA	NA	CASSLGHPSTDTQYF	TGTGCCAGCAGTTTAGGACATCCGAGCACAGATACGCAGTATTTT
TRBV7-2	TRBJ1-2	14	NA	NA	CASSLQGIGYGYTF	TGTGCCAGCAGCCTACAGGGTATTGGCTATGGCTACACCTTC
TRBV25-1	TRBJ2-7	15	NA	TRBD1	CASSLNRDSTYEQYF	TGTGCCAGCAGCCTTAACCGGGACAGCACCTACGAGCAGTACTTC
TRBV10-1	TRBJ1-2	15	once	TRBD1	CASSGTGTGEDGYTF	TGCGCCAGCAGTGGCACCGGGACAGGGGAGGATGGCTACACCTTC
TRBV5-1	TRBJ2-3	14	NA	NA	CASSISGSTDTQYF	TGCGCCAGCAGCATTTCAGGGAGCACAGATACGCAGTATTTT
TRBV19	TRBJ1-5	13	once	NA	CASSIQGHQPQHF	TGTGCCAGTAGTATACAGGGTCATCAGCCCCAGCATTTT
TRBV2	TRBJ1-2	15	NA	TRBD1	CASSPRTGVRYGYTF	TGTGCCAGCAGTCCTCGGACAGGGGTGAGGTATGGCTACACCTTC
TRBV30	TRBJ2-3	14	NA	TRBD1	CAWSMDRSTDTQYF	TGTGCCTGGAGTATGGACAGGAGCACAGATACGCAGTATTTT
TRBV19	TRBJ2-7	14	NA	TRBD2	CASSGAAGSYEQYF	TGTGCCAGTAGTGGGGCAGCGGGATCCTACGAGCAGTACTTC
TRBV27	TRBJ2-5	14	NA	NA	CASSLVGAGETQYF	TGTGCCAGCAGTTTAGTGGGGGCGGGAGAGACCCAGTACTTC
TRBV5-1	TRBJ1-1	13	NA	NA	CASSPIQGSEAFF	TGCGCCAGCAGCCCAATACAGGGCTCGGAAGCTTTCTTT
TRBV7-6	TRBJ2-7	16	NA	TRBD2	CASSLLAGESSYEQYF	TGTGCCAGCAGTCTCCTCGCGGGAGAATCCTCCTACGAGCAGTACTTC
TRBV7-2	TRBJ2-1	14	NA	NA	CASSEEGGYNEQFF	TGTGCCAGCAGCGAGGAAGGCGGCTACAATGAGCAGTTCTTC
TRBV19	TRBJ2-1	15	NA	TRBD1	CASSIEGAMYNEQFF	TGTGCCAGTAGTATTGAGGGGGCGATGTACAATGAGCAGTTCTTC
TRBV2	TRBJ1-5	17	NA	NA	CASSEGYGLGRNQPQHF	TGTGCCAGCAGTGAGGGTTACGGGTTGGGTCGCAATCAGCCCCAGCATTTT
TRBV4-3	TRBJ2-7	18	NA	TRBD2	CASSQDFSSGAHSYEQYF	TGCGCCAGCAGCCAAGATTTCTCTAGCGGGGCTCATTCCTACGAGCAGTACTTC
TRBV11-3	TRBJ2-1	17	NA	TRBD2	CASSHLRLAADYNEQFF	TGTGCCAGCAGCCACCTTCGGCTAGCGGCCGATTACAATGAGCAGTTCTTC
TRBV18	TRBJ2-7	17	NA	TRBD2	CASSPPGLGSSSYEQYF	TGTGCCAGCTCACCACCGGGACTAGGAAGTTCGTCCTACGAGCAGTACTTC
TRBV19	TRBJ1-5	12	NA	NA	CAAGGTDQPQHF	TGTGCGGCCGGGGGAACCGATCAGCCCCAGCATTTT
TRBV19	TRBJ2-2	15	NA	NA	CASTRQKEVSGELFF	TGTGCCAGTACCCGACAAAAGGAGGTATCCGGGGAGCTGTTTTTT
TRBV4-3	TRBJ1-4	17	NA	TRBD1	CASTYNRDRGWIGKLFF	TGCGCCAGCACCTACAACCGGGACAGGGGATGGATTGGAAAACTGTTTTTT
TRBV5-1	TRBJ2-7	14	once	NA	CASSLTGVTYEQYF	TGCGCCAGCAGCTTGACGGGAGTCACCTACGAGCAGTACTTC
TRBV7-3	TRBJ1-1	13	NA	NA	CASSLNREAVAFF	TGTGCCAGCAGCTTAAACCGGGAGGCAGTTGCTTTCTTT
TRBV21-1	TRBJ2-2	15	NA	NA	CASSTGGSDTGELFF	TGTGCCAGCAGTACAGGGGGAAGTGACACCGGGGAGCTGTTTTTT
TRBV12-5	TRBJ1-4	14	NA	NA	CASAIQGANEKLFF	TGTGCTAGTGCCATCCAAGGGGCTAATGAAAAACTGTTTTTT
TRBV2	TRBJ2-2	16	NA	TRBD2	CASSEQTSGNTGELFF	TGTGCCAGCAGTGAACAGACTAGCGGTAACACCGGGGAGCTGTTTTTT
TRBV2	TRBJ2-5	10	NA	NA	CASSGETRYF	TGTGCCAGCAGTGGGGAGACCCGGTACTTC
TRBV2	TRBJ2-3	13	once	TRBD2	CAICLAGGDTQYF	TGTGCCATATGTTTAGCGGGAGGCGATACGCAGTATTTT